One and the same sample provided the 19 T cell receptor beta chains below, sequenced in a study of radiation and T cells in renal cell carcinoma. Indicated time point: blood 4 weeks post-SBRT, at nephrectomy. Treatment specified: 15 Gy SBRT to primary tumor, nephrectomy 4 weeks later. TCRdb's table, derived via immunoSEQ multiplex PCR, lists solely in-frame clones and lacks some. The table includes roughly 58,000 clones, 60% to 85% detected once. Sequences were derived from blood, sampled from a patient whose treatment included radiotherapy and nephrectomy. These receptors were obtained from a man between 60 and 75 years old with renal cell carcinoma.

The chain recombines TRBV7-6 with TRBJ2-5; a possible D gene is TRBD1 (5 bases). V was clipped by 4 bases and J by 5 bases, with 14 bases between them. The germline V gene encodes CDR1 SGHVS and CDR2 FNYEAQ. The CDR3 spans 14 residues. The CDR3 DNA sequence: TGTGCCAGCAGCTCCCTGCGCAGGGCGGAGACCCAGTACTTC. Its protein product is CASSSLRRAETQYF.

The rearrangement links TRBV15 to TRBJ1-2, with 8 nucleotides matching TRBD1. The CDR3 has 14 amino acids. Germline V gene data show CDR1 as LNHNV and CDR2 as YYDKDF (reference sequence). Unmatched junction bases numbered 8, after V lost 5 bases and J lost 6 bases. CDR3 residues: CATSGYGQGHGYTF. The CDR3 nucleotides are TGTGCCACCAGCGGATATGGACAGGGACATGGCTACACCTTC.

The chain couples TRBV9 to TRBJ2-3; D call uncertain. Germline-derived CDR1 and CDR2 are SGDLS and YYNGEE. V was trimmed by 2 bases and J by 0 bases, leaving 13 bases between them. This CDR3 spans 16 amino acids. The CDR3 bases are TGTGCCAGCAGCGTCCAGGTGGACCCTAGCACAGATACGCAGTATTTT. Its protein product is CASSVQVDPSTDTQYF.

The V and J genes are TRBV7-6 and TRBJ2-2; 8 bases are a match to TRBD2. V gave up 5 bases and J gave up 3 bases; unmatched junction bases: 14. Germline V CDR1 and CDR2: SGHVS, FNYEAQ. The CDR3 is 18 amino acids. The CDR3 sequence: CASSARGSGKRDTGELFF. The CDR3 DNA follows: TGTGCCAGCAGCGCTCGAGGTAGCGGGAAAAGGGACACCGGGGAGCTGTTTTTT.

The chain recombines TRBV6-5 with TRBJ1-1; 9 nucleotides line up with TRBD1. Germline CDR1 reads MNHEY; CDR2 reads SVGAGI. This CDR3 is built from 14 residues. The ends lost 6 bases at V and 6 bases at J; junction bases unmatched: 8. CDR3 sequence reads: CASRFTGGGPEAFF. CDR3 DNA sequence: TGTGCCAGCAGATTTACAGGGGGCGGCCCTGAAGCTTTCTTT.

This rearrangement joins TRBV5-1 to TRBJ1-1; D is unclear. From germline, CDR1 is SGHRS and CDR2 YFSETQ. The V and J ends lost 4 bases and 0 bases respectively, with 7 bases between them. The CDR3 has 13 amino acids. DNA for the CDR3: TGCGCCAGCAGCGCTGCTTTGAACACTGAAGCTTTCTTT. The encoded protein is CASSAALNTEAFF.

The chain is built from TRBV6-1 and TRBJ1-5; 7 positions agree with TRBD1. This CDR3 has 15 amino acids. Per the germline V gene, CDR1 is MNHNS and CDR2 is SASEGT. J lost 5 bases, V lost 1 base, and 5 bases had no gene match. The CDR3 reads CASSEGAQGYQPQHF. CDR3 bases: TGTGCCAGCAGTGAAGGGGCACAGGGGTATCAGCCCCAGCATTTT.

J is TRBJ1-2 and V is TRBV27; D gene unclear. CDR1 MNHEY and CDR2 SMNVEV come from the germline V gene (reference sequence). V was pared by 1 base and J by 2 bases, with 14 bases between. CDR3 length equals 16 residues. CDR3 protein: CASSLYRNSANYGYTF. The CDR3 nucleotides read TGTGCCAGCAGTTTATATAGGAACAGCGCAAACTATGGCTACACCTTC.

The table lists this clone with a few counts. The CDR3 protein is CASSNVNEQFF. CDR3 sequence (DNA): TGTGCCAGTAGTAATGTGAATGAGCAGTTCTTC. The genes are TRBV19 and TRBJ2-1; D gene unclear. V lost 4 bases, J lost 7 bases, and 5 bases lay in between. Per germline, CDR1 LNHDA and CDR2 SQIVND (reference sequence). The length of the CDR3 is 11 residues.

The gene calls are TRBV5-6 and TRBJ1-3; D is uncertain. The CDR3 has 18 amino acids. The germline CDR1 and CDR2 sequences are SGHDT and YYEEEE. V dropped 2 bases and J dropped 1 base, with 19 bases sitting between them. The CDR3: CASSFFGVYGLSGNTIYF. As DNA, the CDR3 is TGTGCCAGCAGCTTCTTCGGAGTTTATGGATTATCTGGAAACACCATATATTTT.

V is TRBV7-9 and J is TRBJ2-3, with D perhaps given as TRBD1 or TRBD2 (6 bases each). Per germline, CDR1 SEHNR and CDR2 FQNEAQ (reference sequence). V lost 2 bases, J lost 6 bases, and 12 bases lay in between. The CDR3 has 14 amino acids. In DNA form, the CDR3 reads TGTGCCAGCAGCTTATCTCGGGGGCCGGATACGCAGTATTTT. It encodes CASSLSRGPDTQYF.

The rearrangement uses TRBV5-1 and TRBJ2-1; 7 bases match TRBD2. The CDR3 is made up of 15 amino acids. Germline V lookup: CDR1 SGHRS, CDR2 YFSETQ. With V trimmed by 0 bases and J by 5 bases, 5 bases remained unmatched. In nucleotides, the CDR3 is TGCGCCAGCAGCTTGGGAGCGGGACTGAACAATGAGCAGTTCTTC. The encoded protein is CASSLGAGLNNEQFF.

This clone was observed a single time. The J gene is TRBJ2-2, the V gene TRBV12-5; 8 positions match TRBD1. CDR3 length: 15 amino acids. Trimming at V came to 6 bases and at J to 0 bases, leaving 3 bases not matched to a gene. CDR1 and CDR2 from the germline V gene are LGHNT and FRNRAP. CDR3 sequence: CASGSGGANTGELFF. DNA of the CDR3: TGTGCTAGTGGGTCAGGGGGCGCGAACACCGGGGAGCTGTTTTTT.

The chain joins TRBV10-2 to TRBJ2-5; D is possibly TRBD2 (6 bases). CDR1 is WSHSY, CDR2 SAAADI, per germline. The CDR3 contains 14 residues. Between the trimmed V and J ends, which lost 5 bases and 9 bases, there was a span of 19 bases. Here the CDR3 DNA reads TGCGCCAGCAGTCGGGGGACCCGATCTGGGGCCCAGTACTTC. Its translation: CASSRGTRSGAQYF.

This clone was seen more than once but under ten times. This rearrangement joins TRBV6-5 to TRBJ1-3, with D tentatively TRBD1 (6 bases). The length of the CDR3 is 16 residues. Germline CDR1 and CDR2: MNHEY and SVGAGI. The V end lost 0 bases, the J end lost 4 bases, and 13 bases lay between the germline ends. The CDR3: CASSYSPTGTGNTIYF. CDR3 sequence (DNA): TGTGCCAGCAGTTACTCTCCTACAGGGACAGGAAACACCATATATTTT.

The rearrangement uses TRBV30 and TRBJ2-2; tentative D call: TRBD1 (6 bases). V shed 5 bases and J shed 4 bases, with 14 bases lying between them. The CDR3 is made up of 14 amino acids. The germline V gene has CDR1 GTSNPN and CDR2 SVGIG (reference sequence). This CDR3 is CAWSPDRITGELFF. CDR3 bases: TGTGCCTGGTCCCCCGACAGGATCACCGGGGAGCTGTTTTTT.

The gene calls are TRBV6-5 and TRBJ1-6; D gene uncertain. The CDR3 extends over 12 amino acids. Per germline, CDR1 MNHEY and CDR2 SVGAGI. The ends were cut back, 2 bases at V and 8 bases at J, with 4 bases in the middle. For the CDR3, the DNA is TGTGCCAGCAGTTACGAAGATTCACCCCTCCACTTT. It specifies CASSYEDSPLHF.

V usage is TRBV6-5 and J usage is TRBJ2-5, with D possibly matching TRBD2 (5 bases). Germline V gene sequence: CDR1 MNHEY, CDR2 SVGAGI. The CDR3 sequence is 14 residues long. V lost 0 bases, J lost 0 bases, and 5 bases lay in between. The CDR3 sequence is CASSYSGNQETQYF. Here the CDR3 DNA reads TGTGCCAGCAGTTACTCCGGGAACCAAGAGACCCAGTACTTC.

The chain joins TRBV12-5 to TRBJ2-7, with a tentative D call TRBD1 (6 bases). V lost 3 bases and J 3 bases, leaving 15 bases between the germline ends. The CDR3 consists of 15 residues. Germline V lookup: CDR1 LGHNT, CDR2 FRNRAP. The CDR3 DNA sequence: TGTGCTAGTGGTTTTAGAACAGGGTTTAACTACGAGCAGTACTTC. Protein: CASGFRTGFNYEQYF.